This T cell receptor beta chain was sequenced in a study of tumor-infiltrating lymphocytes in primary liver carcinoma. Study in general: Each sample had roughly 3.65 to 7.13 million productive TCRbeta reads regardless of tissue type. Findings and limits, study-wide: Tumor region pairs outstripped tumor-adjacent and tumor-blood pairs in overlap.

Per germline, CDR1 SGHNT and CDR2 YYREEE (reference sequence). Trimming at V came to 6 bases and at J to 7 bases, leaving 15 bases not matched to a gene. This CDR3 contains 15 residues. With regard to this clonotype: Its antigen is undetermined.

Total RNA amounting to around 530 ng was the source from which TCR beta cDNA was made with a constant-region primer. Construction of TCR beta libraries relied on three successive nested multiplex PCR rounds employing slightly modified ARM-PCR. Investigators reported that the first two PCR rounds, at 9 to 11 cycles each, used TRBV1-TRBV30 forward primers with a C-beta reverse primer. TCRdb re-derived calls from the multiplex PCR reads in MiXCR, one entry per CDR3 protein. The profile covers about 120,000 distinct CDR3 sequences, with about two thirds appearing a single time and about 8% taken by the ten largest. Co-extraction of both nucleic acids (RNA and DNA) used roughly 19-33 mg of unsorted bulk tissue. Subjects presented with primary liver carcinoma managed by surgical resection.

The receptor's source is an older woman with primary liver carcinoma and hepatitis B virus infection. This chain links TRBV5-4 with TRBJ2-5; the match to TRBD2 covers 7 bases. The sample consisted of tumor-adjacent normal liver tissue. DNA for the CDR3: TGTGCCAGCAAATCCCCTGGGGTGACGGGAGGGACCCAGTACTTC. It is translated as CASKSPGVTGGTQYF. The variable domain in full, completed from reference TRBV5-4 and TRBJ2-5, reads ETGVTQSPTHLIKTRGQQVTLRCSSQSGHNTVSWYQQALGQGPQFIFQYYREEENGRGNFPPRFSGLQFPNYSSELNVNALELDDSALYLCASKSPGVTGGTQYFGPGTRLLVL.